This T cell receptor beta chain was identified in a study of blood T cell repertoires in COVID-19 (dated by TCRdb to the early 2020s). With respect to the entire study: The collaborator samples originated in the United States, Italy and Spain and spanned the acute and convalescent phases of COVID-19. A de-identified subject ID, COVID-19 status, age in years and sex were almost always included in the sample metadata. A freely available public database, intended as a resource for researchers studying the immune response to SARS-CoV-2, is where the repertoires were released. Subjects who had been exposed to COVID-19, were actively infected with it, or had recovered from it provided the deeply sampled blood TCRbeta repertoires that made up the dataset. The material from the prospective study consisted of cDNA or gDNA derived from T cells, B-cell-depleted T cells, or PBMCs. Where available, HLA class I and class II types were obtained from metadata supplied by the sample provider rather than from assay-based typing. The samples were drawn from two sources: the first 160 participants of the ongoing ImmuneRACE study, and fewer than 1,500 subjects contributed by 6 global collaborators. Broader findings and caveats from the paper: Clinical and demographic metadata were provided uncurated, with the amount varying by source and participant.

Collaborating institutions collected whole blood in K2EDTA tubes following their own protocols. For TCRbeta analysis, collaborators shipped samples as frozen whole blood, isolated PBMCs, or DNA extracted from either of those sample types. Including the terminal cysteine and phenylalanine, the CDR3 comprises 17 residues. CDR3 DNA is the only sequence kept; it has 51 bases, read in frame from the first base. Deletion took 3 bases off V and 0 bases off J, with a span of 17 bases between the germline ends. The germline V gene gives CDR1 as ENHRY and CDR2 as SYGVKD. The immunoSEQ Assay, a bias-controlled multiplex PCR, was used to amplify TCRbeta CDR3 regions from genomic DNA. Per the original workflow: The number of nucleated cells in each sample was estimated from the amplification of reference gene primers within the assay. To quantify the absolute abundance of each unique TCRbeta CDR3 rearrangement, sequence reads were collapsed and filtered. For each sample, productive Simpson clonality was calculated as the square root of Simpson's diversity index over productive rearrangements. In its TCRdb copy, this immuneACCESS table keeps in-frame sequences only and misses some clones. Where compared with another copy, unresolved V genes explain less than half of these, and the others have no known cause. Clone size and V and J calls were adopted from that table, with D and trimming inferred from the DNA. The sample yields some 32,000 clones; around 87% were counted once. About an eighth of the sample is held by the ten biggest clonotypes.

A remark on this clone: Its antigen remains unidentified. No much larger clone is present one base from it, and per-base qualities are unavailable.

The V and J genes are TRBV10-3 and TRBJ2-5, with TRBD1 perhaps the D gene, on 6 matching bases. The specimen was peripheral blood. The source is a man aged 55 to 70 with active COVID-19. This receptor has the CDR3 CAISESPTGNYQETQYF. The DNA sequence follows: TGTGCCATCAGTGAAAGTCCCACAGGGAACTACCAAGAGACCCAGTACTTC.